The sequence of this T cell receptor beta chain was determined in a study of blood T cell repertoires in COVID-19. At the level of the study: The analysed material was cDNA or gDNA that came from T cells, B-cell-depleted T cells, or PBMCs.

Sequencing was performed with immunoSEQ multiplex PCR; in TCRdb, only in-frame clones are kept and a portion is missing. The profile shows 200,000 to 300,000 clones, about 87% of them singletons. The sequenced sample was peripheral blood. This clonotype originated in a woman in her fifties or sixties with COVID-19, enrolled during active disease.

The CDR3 DNA reads as TGTGCCAGCAGCTTGGCCGCTACAGGGTTGGGCAATGAGCAGTTCTTC. This codes for CASSLAATGLGNEQFF. The V and J genes are TRBV5-4 and TRBJ2-1, with D maybe TRBD1 (6 bases). Trimming shortened V by 0 bases and J by 6 bases, and 16 bases separated the two germline ends. This CDR3 is built from 16 residues. From germline, CDR1 is SGHNT and CDR2 YYREEE (reference sequence).